Each of the 10 T cell receptor beta chains below was sequenced from the same sample in a study of blood T cell repertoires in COVID-19. This table comes from immunoSEQ multiplex PCR, and its TCRdb copy is limited to in-frame clones, with some not included. The sample has under 200,000 clones, roughly 93% seen once. The sample consisted of peripheral blood. These receptor sequences come from a man younger than 35 with acute or convalescent COVID-19.

The J gene is TRBJ2-1, the V gene TRBV4-1; tentatively, D is TRBD2 (7 bases). V gave up 1 base and J gave up 7 bases, with 14 bases separating them. CDR1 and CDR2 from the germline V gene are MGHRA and YSYEKL. The CDR3 has 15 residues. Here the CDR3 DNA reads TGCGCCAGCAGCCAAGGAAGCGGGACAAGGAATGAGCAGTTCTTC. It yields the protein CASSQGSGTRNEQFF.

The chain couples TRBV5-1 to TRBJ2-3, with a possible D match to TRBD1 (6 bases). Germline V gene data show CDR1 as SGHRS and CDR2 as YFSETQ. With 0 bases removed from V and 6 bases from J, the gap between germline ends came to 14 bases. This CDR3 comprises 15 residues. The CDR3 loop reads CASSLEDSLTDTQYF. DNA for the CDR3: TGCGCCAGCAGCTTGGAGGACAGCCTCACCGATACGCAGTATTTT.

The V gene is TRBV5-8, the J gene TRBJ2-3; D is perhaps TRBD1 (6 bases). Per germline, CDR1 SGHTS and CDR2 YDEGEE. The CDR3 has 13 amino acids. Trimming pared 5 bases from V and 5 bases from J, leaving 12 bases between. As DNA, the CDR3 is TGTGCCAGCAGAACATCAGGGGTAGATACGCAGTATTTT. As protein: CASRTSGVDTQYF.

The rearrangement joins TRBV27 to TRBJ1-6; D gene ambiguous. Germline values: CDR1 MNHEY, CDR2 SMNVEV (reference sequence). V shed 6 bases and J shed 0 bases, with 12 bases lying between them. The CDR3 is made up of 16 amino acids. CDR3 DNA: TGTGCCAGCAGGTTGGGCTTCAGCTCCTATAATTCACCCCTCCACTTT. The encoded protein is CASRLGFSSYNSPLHF.

The chain has TRBV6-5 and TRBJ1-1; 9 bases are a match to TRBD1. CDR3 length: 15 residues. The germline CDR1 and CDR2 sequences are MNHEY and SVGAGI. Trimming removed 2 bases from V and 8 bases from J; junction bases left unmatched: 9. CDR3 sequence: CASSYEGTGSLEAFF. The CDR3 coding sequence is TGTGCCAGCAGTTACGAGGGGACAGGGAGCTTGGAAGCTTTCTTT.

This clone occurred once. This chain connects TRBV19 to TRBJ1-4, with D unclear. CDR3 length equals 13 residues. V lost 1 base to trimming and J lost 5 bases, with 5 bases between them. Per germline, CDR1 LNHDA and CDR2 SQIVND (reference sequence). In DNA, the CDR3 is TGTGCCAGTAGTATAGTCCGGAATGAAAAACTGTTTTTT. It is translated as CASSIVRNEKLFF.

V usage is TRBV28 and J usage is TRBJ2-7; weak D call: TRBD2 (6 bases). V lost 8 bases, J lost 1 base, and 12 bases lay in between. The CDR3 consists of 13 residues. Germline V lookup: CDR1 MDHEN, CDR2 SYDVKM. CDR3 nucleotide sequence: TGTGCCAGCGCCCTAAGCGGGTCCTACGAGCAGTACTTC. Translation: CASALSGSYEQYF.

The genes are TRBV6-5 and TRBJ2-6; D may be TRBD1 (6 bases). Germline loops: CDR1 MNHEY, CDR2 SVGAGI. CDR3 length: 15 amino acids. The V end was cut by 7 bases, the J end by 0 bases, with 10 bases between. CDR3 sequence: CASKTGVSGANVLTF. CDR3 nucleotides: TGTGCCAGCAAGACAGGTGTCTCTGGGGCCAACGTCCTGACTTTC.

V usage is TRBV24-1 and J usage is TRBJ1-2; D remains unclear. V was pared by 4 bases and J by 4 bases, with 9 bases between. Germline lookup yields CDR1 KGHDR and CDR2 SFDVKD. The CDR3 contains 13 residues. The CDR3 DNA reads as TGTGCCACCAGTGAGAGCGGGGTCTATGGCTACACCTTC. It specifies CATSESGVYGYTF.

The chain couples TRBV15 to TRBJ1-1; 9 bases are shared with TRBD1. Looked up from germline, CDR1 is LNHNV and CDR2 is YYDKDF (reference sequence). The V segment lost 7 bases and the J segment 3 bases; nucleotides outside the gene matches: 9. The CDR3 consists of 15 residues. The DNA of the CDR3 is TGTGCCACCACGGACAGGGGAACTGTCTACACTGAAGCTTTCTTT. Encoded protein: CATTDRGTVYTEAFF.